This TCR beta chain was identified during a study of CD8 T cells in ankylosing spondylitis (dated by TCRdb to about 2017). At the level of the whole study: To find TCR variants linked to disease, the study profiled T cell receptor beta repertoires in ankylosing spondylitis patients and healthy donors. The whole study cohort included 85 to 120 healthy donors and about two dozen ankylosing spondylitis patients. Peripheral blood samples were taken, and synovial fluid was additionally collected from ankylosing spondylitis patients. Points the paper makes about the study in general: The disease-linked clones showed a CD8+ phenotype and occurred at relatively low frequencies in peripheral blood. Some motif variants were previously reported in synovial fluid and blood of reactive arthritis patients, suggesting common disease-initiation mechanisms. According to the report, matched synovial fluid samples from ankylosing spondylitis patients were significantly enriched for the disease-linked clones. A TCR beta motif of eight highly homologous amino acid variants appeared characteristic of blood from ankylosing spondylitis patients.

This clonotype was observed a single time. What this receptor recognizes is not known. The input lacks base qualities; no much larger clone sits a single base away. A lone read is weak support. CDR1 SGHDN and CDR2 FVKESK were looked up in the germline V gene. Measured from the cysteine to the phenylalanine, the CDR3 is 12 residues long. Only the CDR3 region is kept as DNA, spanning 36 bases read in frame from base 1. V drops 3 bases and J drops 7 bases, leaving 10 bases in between. The instrument given in TCRdb is Illumina HiSeq 2500. Quantitative 5'-RACE with molecular barcodes was used to prepare TCR beta libraries. Per the authors' processing: A new computational method based on a probabilistic model of VDJ rearrangement was used to identify disease-linked TCR variants. In TCRdb, the public reads were trimmed at Q25 with fastp and aligned with MiXCR, with productive beta chains retained. Rows are unified per CDR3 protein, each entry keeping the most common DNA and genes. The authors' filters were not applied to this entry. For this sample there are under 200,000 distinct CDR3 sequences; 13% appear just once. The ten most abundant clones make up about 10% of the sample.

The chain uses TRBV14 and TRBJ2-7, with no confidently assigned D gene. Specimen: blood, either unsorted or a sorted T cell fraction (not recorded which). The source of this sequence is a female donor with ankylosing spondylitis or in good health (not recorded which). The sequenced DNA is TGTGCCAGCAGCCAGGGAATGAATGAGCAGTACTTC. Its translation reads: CASSQGMNEQYF.